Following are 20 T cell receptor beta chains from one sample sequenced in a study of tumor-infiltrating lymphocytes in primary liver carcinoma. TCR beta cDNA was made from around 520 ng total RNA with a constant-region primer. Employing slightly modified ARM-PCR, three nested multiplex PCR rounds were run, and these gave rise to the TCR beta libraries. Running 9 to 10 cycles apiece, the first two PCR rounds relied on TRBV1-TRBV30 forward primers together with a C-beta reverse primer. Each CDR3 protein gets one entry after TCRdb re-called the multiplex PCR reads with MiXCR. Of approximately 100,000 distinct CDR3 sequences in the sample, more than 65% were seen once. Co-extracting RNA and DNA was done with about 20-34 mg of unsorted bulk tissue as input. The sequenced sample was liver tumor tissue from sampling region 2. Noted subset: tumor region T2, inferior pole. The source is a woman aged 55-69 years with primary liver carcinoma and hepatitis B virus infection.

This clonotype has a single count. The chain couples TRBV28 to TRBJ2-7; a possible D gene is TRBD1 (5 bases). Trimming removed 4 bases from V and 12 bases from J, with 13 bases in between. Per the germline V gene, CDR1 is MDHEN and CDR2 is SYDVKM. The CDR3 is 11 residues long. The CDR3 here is CASSSLTGRYF. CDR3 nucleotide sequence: TGTGCCAGCAGTTCGCTAACAGGACGGTACTTC.

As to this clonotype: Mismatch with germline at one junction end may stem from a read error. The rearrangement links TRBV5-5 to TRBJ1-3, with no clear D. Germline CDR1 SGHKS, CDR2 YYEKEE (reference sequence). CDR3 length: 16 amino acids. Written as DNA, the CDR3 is TGTGCCAACAGCTTGGCGGGGAGTACCTCTGGAAACACCATATATTTT. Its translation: CANSLAGSTSGNTIYF.

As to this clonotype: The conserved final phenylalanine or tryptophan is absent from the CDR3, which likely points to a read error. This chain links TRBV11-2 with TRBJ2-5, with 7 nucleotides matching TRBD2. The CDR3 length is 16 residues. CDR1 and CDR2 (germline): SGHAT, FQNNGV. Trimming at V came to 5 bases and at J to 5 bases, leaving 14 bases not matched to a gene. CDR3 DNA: TGTGCCAGCAGCCTAGCGCGAGCGGGGAACCTCGAGACCCAGTACTCC. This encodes CASSLARAGNLETQYS.

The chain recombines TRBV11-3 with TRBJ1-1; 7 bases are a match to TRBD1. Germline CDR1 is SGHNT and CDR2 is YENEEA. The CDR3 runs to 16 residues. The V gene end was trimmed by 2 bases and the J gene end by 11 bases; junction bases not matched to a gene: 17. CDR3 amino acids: CASSLYPSYAQGGAFF. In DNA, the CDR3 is TGTGCCAGCAGCTTATACCCCAGTTACGCTCAGGGGGGGGCTTTCTTT.

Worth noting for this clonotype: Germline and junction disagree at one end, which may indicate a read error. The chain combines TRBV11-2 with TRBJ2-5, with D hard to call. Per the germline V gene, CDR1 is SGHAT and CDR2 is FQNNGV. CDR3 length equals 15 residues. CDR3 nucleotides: TGTGCCAGCAGTCAGCGCAATCTTATTCAAGAGACCCAGCACTTC. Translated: CASSQRNLIQETQHF.

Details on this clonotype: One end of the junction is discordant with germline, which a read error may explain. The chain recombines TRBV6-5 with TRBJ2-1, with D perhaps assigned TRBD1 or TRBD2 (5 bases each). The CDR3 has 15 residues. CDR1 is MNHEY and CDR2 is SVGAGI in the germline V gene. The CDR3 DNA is TGTGTCAGCAGGGTGACTAACGGGACGTACAATGAGCAGTTCTTC. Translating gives CVSRVTNGTYNEQFF.

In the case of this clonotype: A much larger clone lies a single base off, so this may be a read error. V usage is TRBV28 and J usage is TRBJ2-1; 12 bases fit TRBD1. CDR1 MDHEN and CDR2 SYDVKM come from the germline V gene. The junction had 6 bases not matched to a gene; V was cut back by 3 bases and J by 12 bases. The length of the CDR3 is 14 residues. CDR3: CASSLGQGASAQFF. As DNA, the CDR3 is TGTGCCAGCAGTTTGGGACAGGGGGCGAGTGCGCAGTTCTTC.

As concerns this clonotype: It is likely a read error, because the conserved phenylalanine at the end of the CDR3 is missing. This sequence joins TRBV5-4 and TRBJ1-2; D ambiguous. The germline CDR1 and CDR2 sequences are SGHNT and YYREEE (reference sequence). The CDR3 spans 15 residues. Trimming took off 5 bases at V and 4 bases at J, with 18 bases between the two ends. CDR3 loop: CASSIEREVVYGYTS. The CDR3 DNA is TGTGCCAGCAGTATTGAAAGGGAGGTGGTCTATGGCTACACCTCC.

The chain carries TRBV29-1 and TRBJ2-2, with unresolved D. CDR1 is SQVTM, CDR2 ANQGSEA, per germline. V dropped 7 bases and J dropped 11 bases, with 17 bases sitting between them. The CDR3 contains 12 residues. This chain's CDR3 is CSAPEHTRELFF. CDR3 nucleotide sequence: TGCAGCGCACCAGAACACACCAGAGAGCTGTTTTTT.

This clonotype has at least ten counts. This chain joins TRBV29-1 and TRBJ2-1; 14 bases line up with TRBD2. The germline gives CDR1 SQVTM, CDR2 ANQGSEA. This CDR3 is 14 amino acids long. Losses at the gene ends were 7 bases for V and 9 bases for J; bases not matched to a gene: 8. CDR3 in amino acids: CSAQGLAGVSEQFF. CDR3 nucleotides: TGCAGCGCCCAGGGACTAGCGGGAGTAAGTGAGCAGTTCTTC.

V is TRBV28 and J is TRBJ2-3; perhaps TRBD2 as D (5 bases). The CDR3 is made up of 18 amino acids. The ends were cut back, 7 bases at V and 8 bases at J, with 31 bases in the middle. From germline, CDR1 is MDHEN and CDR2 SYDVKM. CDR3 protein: CASTPPIERSPYLPTQYF. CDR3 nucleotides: TGTGCCAGCACCCCGCCCATTGAGCGGAGCCCCTATCTTCCTACGCAGTATTTT.

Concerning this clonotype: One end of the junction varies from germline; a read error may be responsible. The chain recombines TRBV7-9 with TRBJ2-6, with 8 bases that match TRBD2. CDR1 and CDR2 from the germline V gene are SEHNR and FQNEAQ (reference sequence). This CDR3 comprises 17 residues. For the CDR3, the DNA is TGTGCCAGCAGCTTACTAGCGGGTTACTCTGGGGCCAACGTCATGGCTTTC. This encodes CASSLLAGYSGANVMAF.

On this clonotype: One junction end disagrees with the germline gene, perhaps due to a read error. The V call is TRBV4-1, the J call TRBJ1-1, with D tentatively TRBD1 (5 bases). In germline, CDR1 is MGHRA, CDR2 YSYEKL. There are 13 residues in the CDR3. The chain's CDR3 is CASSHARETVAFF. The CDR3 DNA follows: TGCGCCAGCAGCCACGCCAGGGAGACTGTAGCTTTCTTT.

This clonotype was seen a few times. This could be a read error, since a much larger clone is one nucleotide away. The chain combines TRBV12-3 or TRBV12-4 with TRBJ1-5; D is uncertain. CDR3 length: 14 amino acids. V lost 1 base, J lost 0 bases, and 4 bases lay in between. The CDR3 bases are TGTGCCAGCAGTTTAGTCGATAGCAATCAGCCCCAGCATTTT. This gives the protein CASSLVDSNQPQHF.

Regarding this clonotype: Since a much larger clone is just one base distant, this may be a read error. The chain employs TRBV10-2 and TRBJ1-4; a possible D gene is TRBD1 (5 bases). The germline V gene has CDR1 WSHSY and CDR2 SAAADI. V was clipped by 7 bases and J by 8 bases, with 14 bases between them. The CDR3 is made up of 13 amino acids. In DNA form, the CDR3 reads TGCGCCAGCAACGGGACCCGTGGGGAAAAACTGTTTTTT. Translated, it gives CASNGTRGEKLFF.

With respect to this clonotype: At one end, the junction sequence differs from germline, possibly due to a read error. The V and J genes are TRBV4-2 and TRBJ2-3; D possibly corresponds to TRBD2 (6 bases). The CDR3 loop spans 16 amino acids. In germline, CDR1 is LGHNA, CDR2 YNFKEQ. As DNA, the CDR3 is TGTGCCAGCAACCAAGTGGAGGGAAGGCGCACAGATACGCAGTATTTT. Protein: CASNQVEGRRTDTQYF.

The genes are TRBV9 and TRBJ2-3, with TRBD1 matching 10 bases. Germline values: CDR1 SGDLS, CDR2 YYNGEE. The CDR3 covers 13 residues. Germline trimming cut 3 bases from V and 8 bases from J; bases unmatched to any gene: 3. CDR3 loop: CASSGQGAATQYF. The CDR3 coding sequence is TGTGCCAGCAGCGGACAGGGGGCCGCTACGCAGTATTTT.

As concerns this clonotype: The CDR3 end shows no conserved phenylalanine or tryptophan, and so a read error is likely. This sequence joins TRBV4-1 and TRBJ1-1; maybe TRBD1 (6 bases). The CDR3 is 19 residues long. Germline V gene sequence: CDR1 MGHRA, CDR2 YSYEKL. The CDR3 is CASSQAGWGASPMNTEAFL. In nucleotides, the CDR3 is TGCGCCAGCAGCCAAGCCGGCTGGGGGGCCTCTCCGATGAATACTGAAGCTTTCCTT.

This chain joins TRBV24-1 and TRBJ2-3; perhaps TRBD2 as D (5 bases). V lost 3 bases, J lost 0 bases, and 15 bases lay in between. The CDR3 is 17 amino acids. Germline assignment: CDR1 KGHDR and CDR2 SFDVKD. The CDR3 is CATSDPGLSASTDTQYF. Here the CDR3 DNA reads TGTGCCACCAGTGATCCCGGACTCTCCGCTAGCACAGATACGCAGTATTTT.

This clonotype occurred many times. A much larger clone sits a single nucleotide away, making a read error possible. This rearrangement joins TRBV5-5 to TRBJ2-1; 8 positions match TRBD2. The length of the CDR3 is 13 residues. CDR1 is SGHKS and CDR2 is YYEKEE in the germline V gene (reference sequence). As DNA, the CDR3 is TGTGCCTGCAGCAAGACTAGCGAGAATGAGCAGTTCTTC. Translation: CACSKTSENEQFF.